The 16 T cell receptor beta chains given below trace back to one sample, sequenced in a study of shared clonotypes between healthy human individuals. The table came from immunoSEQ multiplex PCR; TCRdb's copy has only in-frame clones and leaves some out. The sample lists roughly 1,500,000 clones; around 98% were seen once. Input material: naive CD4+ T cells sorted from blood. Described subset: CD45RA+ positively selected. The receptors shown here come from a man aged 25-45 years in good health.

The chain couples TRBV4-2 to TRBJ1-1; D unclear. Germline lookup yields CDR1 LGHNA and CDR2 YNFKEQ. V was clipped by 4 bases and J by 1 base, with 7 bases between them. There are 13 residues in the CDR3. The CDR3 DNA reads as TGTGCCAGCAGCCCCACACCGAACACTGAAGCTTTCTTT. Translating it yields CASSPTPNTEAFF.

This clone was recorded once. The chain recombines TRBV4-3 with TRBJ2-1; D tentatively reads TRBD1 or TRBD2 (5 bases each). V lost 2 bases and J lost 5, with 13 bases in between. The CDR3 sequence is 15 residues long. Germline V lookup: CDR1 LGHNA, CDR2 YSLEER. This chain's CDR3 is CASSQTGTANNEQFF. The CDR3 region has the DNA TGCGCCAGCAGCCAAACCGGGACGGCTAACAATGAGCAGTTCTTC.

The genes are TRBV5-1 and TRBJ2-7; D is unresolved. CDR1 is SGHRS and CDR2 is YFSETQ in the germline V gene. V was pared by 4 bases and J by 2 bases, with 22 bases between. The CDR3 consists of 17 residues. In nucleotides, the CDR3 is TGCGCCAGCAGCGCTAACAGTGTGGGCTCGATTCCCTACGAGCAGTACTTC. Encoded protein: CASSANSVGSIPYEQYF.

The V call is TRBV4-2, the J call TRBJ1-4; TRBD1 is a possible D gene (5 bases). Germline CDR1 reads LGHNA; CDR2 reads YNFKEQ. The CDR3 has 14 amino acids. V gave up 4 bases and J gave up 7 bases, with 13 bases separating them. This CDR3 is CASSLRVEIEKLFF. The CDR3 bases are TGTGCCAGCAGCCTCAGGGTAGAAATTGAAAAACTGTTTTTT.

As for this clone: Other DNA variants within this sample encode the same CDR3. V and J are TRBV5-1 and TRBJ2-3; D unresolved. V lost 3 bases and J 3 bases, leaving 8 bases between the germline ends. The CDR3 runs to 13 residues. Germline lookup yields CDR1 SGHRS and CDR2 YFSETQ. CDR3 nucleotide sequence: TGCGCCAGCAGCTCAACTGGAACAGATACGCAGTATTTT. Its protein product is CASSSTGTDTQYF.

The chain links TRBV7-9 to TRBJ1-1, with D unresolved. CDR1 SEHNR and CDR2 FQNEAQ come from the germline V gene (reference sequence). The CDR3 has 11 amino acids. Deletions cut 7 bases from V and 6 bases from J, with 9 bases between. CDR3 region: CASTPFSEAFF. The DNA of the CDR3 is TGTGCCAGCACCCCTTTCTCTGAAGCTTTCTTT.

This clone was detected only a few times. Different DNA sequences within this sample yield the same CDR3. The genes are TRBV28 and TRBJ2-7; D uncertain. This CDR3 has 11 residues. Germline loops: CDR1 MDHEN, CDR2 SYDVKM. V lost 1 base and J 6 bases, leaving 4 bases between the germline ends. CDR3 DNA: TGTGCCAGCAGTTTATTAGGCGAGCAGTACTTC. It specifies CASSLLGEQYF.

The chain carries TRBV5-6 and TRBJ2-7, with a tentative D call TRBD1 (6 bases). Germline lookup yields CDR1 SGHDT and CDR2 YYEEEE. This CDR3 is 13 amino acids long. Trimming left V 4 bases short and J 3 bases short, with 11 bases between. The CDR3 here is CASSRDTYYEQYF. Written as DNA, the CDR3 is TGTGCCAGCAGCAGGGACACCTACTACGAGCAGTACTTC.

The V call is TRBV14, the J call TRBJ2-5; weak D call: TRBD2 (6 bases). CDR1 and CDR2 (germline): SGHDN, FVKESK. CDR3 length: 11 amino acids. Trimming cost V 3 bases and J 13 bases, with 12 bases left between them. CDR3 coding DNA: TGTGCCAGCAGCCAGGGAGGCCATCCGTACTTC. It yields the protein CASSQGGHPYF.

This chain links TRBV19 with TRBJ1-5, with 7 bases aligning to TRBD1. There are 15 residues in the CDR3. V was pared by 3 bases and J by 4 bases, with 6 bases of the junction left unmatched. The germline CDR1 and CDR2 sequences are LNHDA and SQIVND (reference sequence). CDR3 protein: CASSITPTGNQPQHF. CDR3 sequence (DNA): TGTGCCAGTAGTATCACCCCGACAGGGAATCAGCCCCAGCATTTT.

The V and J genes are TRBV6-6 and TRBJ2-1; 8 nucleotides match TRBD2. Trimming cost V 7 bases and J 6 bases; bases outside gene matches: 11. CDR3 length equals 15 residues. The germline V gene encodes CDR1 MNHNY and CDR2 SVGAGI (reference sequence). CDR3 loop: CASTVVVLAGNEQFF. In DNA form, the CDR3 reads TGTGCCAGCACTGTCGTCGTGCTAGCGGGCAATGAGCAGTTCTTC.

The chain uses TRBV21-1 and TRBJ2-2; the table's D call TRBD2 went unverified against the DNA. TRBV21-1 is annotated as a pseudogene. CDR3 length equals 15 residues. CDR3 DNA: TGTGCCAGCAGCAGAGGCGCGTACGACTCCGGGGAGCTGTTTTTT. Translated: CASSRGAYDSGELFF.

The chain combines TRBV28 with TRBJ2-3; D unresolved. V was pared by 6 bases and J by 4 bases, with 17 bases between. The CDR3 contains 15 residues. Looked up from germline, CDR1 is MDHEN and CDR2 is SYDVKM. CDR3 region: CASSPSSVSADTQYF. DNA of the CDR3: TGTGCCAGCAGCCCGAGCTCCGTGTCGGCAGATACGCAGTATTTT.

The chain is built from TRBV21-1 and TRBJ2-2; the listed D gene, TRBD2, was not tested against the DNA. TRBV21-1 is tagged as a pseudogene. This CDR3 has 19 amino acids. CDR3 sequence (DNA): TGTGCCAGCAGCAAAAAAGAGAGGAATCGCACCGCGAACACCGGGGAGCTGTTTTTT. Encoded protein: CASSKKERNRTANTGELFF.

This clone was found once. This rearrangement joins TRBV5-6 to TRBJ2-1; weak D call: TRBD1 (6 bases). V lost 0 bases and J 4 bases, leaving 14 bases between the germline ends. This CDR3 spans 16 amino acids. Germline-derived CDR1 and CDR2 are SGHDT and YYEEEE. The CDR3 loop is CASSLASGVGYNEQFF. The CDR3 coding sequence is TGTGCCAGCAGCTTGGCCTCAGGGGTGGGGTACAATGAGCAGTTCTTC.

This chain links TRBV7-8 with TRBJ2-7; TRBD2 agrees at 8 bases. CDR1 and CDR2 (germline): SGHVS, FQNEAQ. The CDR3 spans 16 residues. The V segment lost 4 bases and the J segment 6 bases; nucleotides outside the gene matches: 14. CDR3 region: CASSYSGTRVSFEQYF. The CDR3 coding sequence is TGTGCCAGCAGCTACAGCGGGACTAGAGTTTCGTTCGAGCAGTACTTC.